This entry lists 29 T cell receptor beta chains sequenced from one sample in a study of CD8 T cells in Susac syndrome. With random hexamers, about 0.45 to 1 ug RNA was reverse transcribed. In TCRdb, the immunoSEQ multiplex PCR reads were re-called with MiXCR into one record per CDR3 protein. Among about 210,000 distinct CDR3 sequences listed, about 95% were seen once. Sequenced input: CD4+ T cells from PBMCs. These receptor sequences come from a human donor with multiple sclerosis.

This sequence joins TRBV9 and TRBJ2-3, with D unclear. Looked up from germline, CDR1 is SGDLS and CDR2 is YYNGEE. CDR3 size: 16 residues. Trimming removed 4 bases from V and 0 bases from J, with 15 bases in between. The CDR3 DNA is TGTGCCAGCAGCCCCCCCCGCTCTAAAAGCACAGATACGCAGTATTTT. The encoded protein is CASSPPRSKSTDTQYF.

The rearrangement joins TRBV3-1 to TRBJ1-6, with TRBD1 as a possible D gene (6 bases). Germline V gene data show CDR1 as LGHDT and CDR2 as YNNKEL (reference sequence). Trimming cost V 1 base and J 5 bases, with 6 bases left between them. The CDR3 contains 14 residues. The CDR3 sequence: CASSQGQDNSPLHF. CDR3 sequence (DNA): TGTGCCAGCAGCCAAGGACAGGATAATTCACCCCTCCACTTT.

This chain uses TRBV30 with TRBJ1-3, with a tentative D call TRBD1 (5 bases). Trimming took 2 bases from V and 4 from J, leaving 18 bases between them. The CDR3 spans 16 residues. Germline V lookup: CDR1 GTSNPN, CDR2 SVGIG (reference sequence). The DNA for the CDR3 is TGTGCCTGGAGTCCACAGGACCCCGGGAGCGGAAACACCATATATTTT. Amino acid sequence: CAWSPQDPGSGNTIYF.

The V and J genes are TRBV27 and TRBJ2-3, with TRBD2 matching over 10 bases. The CDR3 is 16 amino acids. In germline, CDR1 is MNHEY, CDR2 SMNVEV (reference sequence). Trimming removed 5 bases from V and 1 base from J; junction bases left unmatched: 6. CDR3 coding DNA: TGTGCCAGCAGTCCGCTAGCGGGAGTCGGCACAGATACGCAGTATTTT. Its translation: CASSPLAGVGTDTQYF.

The chain is built from TRBV27 and TRBJ2-7; D is undetermined. This CDR3 spans 17 amino acids. V gave up 0 bases and J gave up 0 bases, with 15 bases separating them. Germline V CDR1 and CDR2: MNHEY, SMNVEV (reference sequence). The CDR3 here is CASSLSSHGLSSYEQYF. The CDR3 DNA sequence: TGTGCCAGCAGTTTATCTTCCCACGGCCTGAGCTCCTACGAGCAGTACTTC.

The chain is built from TRBV30 and TRBJ2-3, with D unresolved. The length of the CDR3 is 12 residues. V gave up 2 bases and J gave up 8 bases, with 11 bases separating them. The germline V gene encodes CDR1 GTSNPN and CDR2 SVGIG (reference sequence). CDR3 bases: TGTGCCTGGAGTTCCCCCCCGGGTACGCAGTATTTT. Translated, it gives CAWSSPPGTQYF.

The chain employs TRBV20-1 and TRBJ2-5; TRBD2 matches at 9 bases. Germline CDR1 is DFQATT and CDR2 is SNEGSKA (reference sequence). This CDR3 has 15 residues. V shed 3 bases, J shed 7 bases, and the junction held 12 bases outside the gene matches. CDR3 in DNA: TGCAGTGCTAGGGGGGATGCTAGCGGGACCGGGACCCAGTACTTC. Translating gives CSARGDASGTGTQYF.

The chain recombines TRBV5-1 with TRBJ2-3; possibly TRBD1 for D (7 bases). This CDR3 is 15 amino acids long. Germline lookup yields CDR1 SGHRS and CDR2 YFSETQ. Trimming took 4 bases from V and 2 from J, leaving 14 bases between them. CDR3 protein: CASSPAGTATDTQYF. The CDR3 region has the DNA TGCGCCAGCAGCCCGGCGGGGACAGCCACAGATACGCAGTATTTT.

The rearrangement joins TRBV6-5 to TRBJ1-2; weak D call: TRBD1 (5 bases). The length of the CDR3 is 13 residues. Per germline, CDR1 MNHEY and CDR2 SVGAGI. V gave up 7 bases and J gave up 8 bases, with 17 bases separating them. The CDR3 protein is CASTAWGTPGYTF. CDR3 nucleotides: TGTGCCAGCACCGCGTGGGGCACTCCAGGCTACACCTTC.

The chain is built from TRBV29-1 and TRBJ2-7, with a tentative D call TRBD1 (5 bases). Trimming removed 7 bases from V and 4 bases from J, with 11 bases in between. The CDR3 spans 11 residues. Per germline, CDR1 SQVTM and CDR2 ANQGSEA. The CDR3 sequence is CSAAQGYEQYF. The DNA for the CDR3 is TGCAGCGCCGCTCAGGGTTACGAGCAGTACTTC.

J is TRBJ2-1 and V is TRBV5-1, with TRBD2 matching 7 bases. CDR1 and CDR2 from the germline V gene are SGHRS and YFSETQ. CDR3 length: 15 residues. V dropped 4 bases and J dropped 9; count of bases not matched to a gene: 13. The CDR3 DNA follows: TGCGCCAGCAGCGAAGGGACGGGGCGGGGGAGTGAGCAGTTCTTC. Translation gives CASSEGTGRGSEQFF.

This clonotype was detected only once. This chain links TRBV25-1 with TRBJ2-5; D unclear. The CDR3 runs to 12 residues. Deletions cut 4 bases from V and 2 bases from J, with 5 bases between. Germline values: CDR1 MGHDK, CDR2 SYGVNS. CDR3 coding DNA: TGTGCCAGCAGTGTCTATCAAGAGACCCAGTACTTC. Protein: CASSVYQETQYF. Variable domain in full (rest from reference TRBV25-1 and TRBJ2-5): EADIYQTPRYLVIGTGKKITLECSQTMGHDKMYWYQQDPGMELHLIHYSYGVNSTEKGDLSSESTVSRIRTEHFPLTLESARPSHTSQYLCASSVYQETQYFGPGTRLLVL.

The chain's CDR3 is CASSLDLVGRSSTEAFF. The DNA for the CDR3 is TGTGCCAGCAGCTTAGACCTAGTGGGCAGGTCGTCCACTGAAGCTTTCTTT. This sequence joins TRBV11-2 and TRBJ1-1; D is unresolved. The V end was cut by 0 bases, the J end by 4 bases, with 18 bases between. The CDR3 has 17 residues. The germline V gene has CDR1 SGHAT and CDR2 FQNNGV.

This chain connects TRBV3-1 to TRBJ2-2; no definite D call. The CDR3 runs to 15 residues. Germline values: CDR1 LGHDT, CDR2 YNNKEL (reference sequence). V was clipped by 3 bases and J by 3 bases, with 11 bases between them. CDR3: CASSQRRIDTGELFF. The CDR3 DNA reads as TGTGCCAGCAGCCAGCGCCGGATAGACACCGGGGAGCTGTTTTTT.

This sequence joins TRBV20-1 and TRBJ1-4; 7 bases agree with TRBD1. CDR1 and CDR2 from the germline V gene are DFQATT and SNEGSKA (reference sequence). The J segment lost 3 bases and the V segment lost 2 bases, leaving 0 bases of the junction unmatched. CDR3 length: 13 amino acids. In nucleotides, the CDR3 is TGCAGTGCTAGAACAGGGGCTAATGAAAAACTGTTTTTT. It encodes CSARTGANEKLFF.

The chain uses TRBV5-4 and TRBJ2-7; D is possibly TRBD1 or TRBD2 (5 bases each). This CDR3 is 13 amino acids long. The germline CDR1 and CDR2 sequences are SGHNT and YYREEE (reference sequence). Deletions cut 2 bases from V and 5 bases from J, with 11 bases between. Written as DNA, the CDR3 is TGTGCCAGCAGCTTCCCAGGGACCCACGAGCAGTACTTC. This sequence encodes CASSFPGTHEQYF.

The rearrangement links TRBV19 to TRBJ2-2; TRBD2 agrees at 10 bases. CDR3 length: 17 amino acids. The V gene's germline CDR1 is LNHDA and CDR2 SQIVND (reference sequence). V dropped 5 bases and J dropped 0; count of bases not matched to a gene: 6. CDR3 DNA: TGTGCCAGTAGTCTCGGGACTAGCGCCGCGAACACCGGGGAGCTGTTTTTT. This encodes CASSLGTSAANTGELFF.

The V gene is TRBV12-3 or TRBV12-4, the J gene TRBJ2-4; D unclear. The CDR3 is made up of 12 amino acids. Trimming cost V 7 bases and J 11 bases, with 15 bases left between them. In nucleotides, the CDR3 is TGTGCCAGCAAAGTCCCGACGGGCGTTCAGTACTTC. This gives the protein CASKVPTGVQYF.

The gene calls are TRBV7-9 and TRBJ2-2; TRBD1 matches 9 bases. Germline-derived CDR1 and CDR2 are SEHNR and FQNEAQ (reference sequence). V lost 4 bases to trimming and J lost 0 bases; unmatched junction nucleotides: 9. This CDR3 spans 18 amino acids. CDR3 bases: TGTGCCAGCAGCTGGATGCGACAGGGGGTCGCGAACACCGGGGAGCTGTTTTTT. This sequence encodes CASSWMRQGVANTGELFF.

The chain is built from TRBV11-2 and TRBJ2-7; D may correspond to TRBD1 or TRBD2 (5 bases each). Germline loops: CDR1 SGHAT, CDR2 FQNNGV. V dropped 0 bases and J dropped 0 bases, with 18 bases sitting between them. The CDR3 is 18 residues long. The CDR3 region has the DNA TGTGCCAGCAGCTTAGATCCTTGGGACGGACCGAGCTCCTACGAGCAGTACTTC. This gives the protein CASSLDPWDGPSSYEQYF.

This rearrangement joins TRBV5-1 to TRBJ2-5; 7 nucleotides line up with TRBD2. CDR1 is SGHRS, CDR2 YFSETQ, per germline. Losses at the gene ends were 4 bases for V and 1 base for J; bases not matched to a gene: 7. The CDR3 totals 15 residues. In DNA form, the CDR3 reads TGCGCCAGCAGCGAGGCCCCTAGCGGCCAAGAGACCCAGTACTTC. Protein sequence: CASSEAPSGQETQYF.

This chain uses TRBV30 with TRBJ2-3; D ambiguous. The germline gives CDR1 GTSNPN, CDR2 SVGIG (reference sequence). This CDR3 has 13 residues. V gave up 1 base and J gave up 0 bases, with 5 bases separating them. Written as DNA, the CDR3 is TGTGCCTGGAGTGCGGCAAGCACAGATACGCAGTATTTT. Its protein product is CAWSAASTDTQYF. Variable domain in full (rest from reference TRBV30 and TRBJ2-3): SQTIHQWPATLVQPVGSPLSLECTVEGTSNPNLYWYRQAAGRGLQLLFYSVGIGQISSEVPQNLSASRPQDRQFILSSKKLLLSDSGFYLCAWSAASTDTQYFGPGTRLTVL.

V is TRBV10-3 and J is TRBJ2-1, with 13 bases identical to TRBD2. Germline V gene lookup returns CDR1 ENHRY and CDR2 SYGVKD. Trimming removed 3 bases from V and 7 bases from J; junction bases left unmatched: 6. This CDR3 has 16 residues. The CDR3 reads CAISDIGTSGTNEQFF. Here the CDR3 DNA reads TGTGCCATCAGTGATATCGGGACTAGCGGGACGAATGAGCAGTTCTTC.

The rearrangement links TRBV11-2 to TRBJ2-7; D remains ambiguous. Germline loops: CDR1 SGHAT, CDR2 FQNNGV. With 6 bases removed from V and 2 bases from J, the gap between germline ends came to 8 bases. This CDR3 has 12 amino acids. CDR3 nucleotides: TGTGCCAGCAGACATTACACCTACGAGCAGTACTTC. It encodes CASRHYTYEQYF.

This chain joins TRBV5-1 and TRBJ2-5, with 11 bases identical to TRBD2. V shed 8 bases and J 2 bases; nucleotides not matched to a gene: 2. The CDR3 consists of 13 residues. Germline V gene lookup returns CDR1 SGHRS and CDR2 YFSETQ. CDR3 coding DNA: TGCGCCAGTCGACTAGCGGGGCAAGAGACCCAGTACTTC. Translating it yields CASRLAGQETQYF.

The rearrangement uses TRBV29-1 and TRBJ2-5, with 7 bases matching TRBD1. Germline lookup yields CDR1 SQVTM and CDR2 ANQGSEA. The V and J ends lost 7 bases and 6 bases, in that order; junction bases with no gene match: 17. CDR3 length equals 15 residues. DNA for the CDR3: TGCAGCGCCCAACCCCCTCTAGACAGGGCTCAGACCCAGTACTTC. Residues: CSAQPPLDRAQTQYF.

V usage is TRBV20-1 and J usage is TRBJ1-1; a possible D gene is TRBD1 (6 bases). CDR3 length: 12 residues. Germline V gives CDR1 DFQATT, CDR2 SNEGSKA (reference sequence). The V end was cut by 2 bases, the J end by 4 bases, with 8 bases between. The CDR3 region is CSARSGATEAFF. The CDR3 bases are TGCAGTGCTAGATCAGGGGCCACTGAAGCTTTCTTT.

This clonotype was seen once. The DNA of the CDR3 is TGTGCCAGCAGCGCACGTCAGGGCGATTCACCCCTCCACTTT. Translated: CASSARQGDSPLHF. This chain uses TRBV6-4 with TRBJ1-6; possibly TRBD1 for D (5 bases). Per germline, CDR1 MRHNA and CDR2 SNTAGT. This CDR3 has 14 residues. V was clipped by 6 bases and J by 8 bases, with 14 bases between them.

The genes are TRBV12-3 or TRBV12-4 and TRBJ1-2; no clear D. V lost 5 bases and J 7 bases, leaving 14 bases between the germline ends. This CDR3 has 13 amino acids. CDR3: CASSTLGVSGYTF. The DNA of the CDR3 is TGTGCCAGCAGTACCCTGGGAGTAAGTGGCTACACCTTC.